The rows below give T cell receptor beta chains drawn from one sample of a study of cytomegalovirus exposure and HLA in healthy donors. Sequencing was performed with immunoSEQ multiplex PCR; in TCRdb, only in-frame clones are kept and a portion is missing. The data show about 150,000 clones, more than 75% seen once. Sequenced sample: PBMCs. The receptor set was obtained from a man between 18 and 35 years old in good health and CMV-seronegative. CDR3s include the opening cysteine and the closing phenylalanine or tryptophan. A D gene is named only where the DNA matches it firmly. Size is stated for part of the rows, as once, few or many counts, or as a class when the clone is expanded.

15	TRBJ2-5	-	-	TRBV9	TGTGCCAGCAGCGTAGGTGGTCAGAGGGAAGAGACCCAGTACTTC	CASSVGGQREETQYF
15	TRBJ2-1	-	-	TRBV27	TGTGCCAGCAGTTTAGTTCCAGGGGCCTACAATGAGCAGTTCTTC	CASSLVPGAYNEQFF
14	TRBJ1-5	-	-	TRBV6-1	TGTGCCAGCAGTGAGTCTGGGGGCAAGCAGCCCCAGCATTTT	CASSESGGKQPQHF
15	TRBJ1-3	once	-	TRBV5-6	TGTGCCAGCAGCAGCGGCGGGACTCTTGGAAACACCATATATTTT	CASSSGGTLGNTIYF
17	TRBJ1-5	-	TRBD1	TRBV6-1	TGTGCCAGCAGTGCGGGCTGGGGACAGGGGACCAATCAGCCCCAGCATTTT	CASSAGWGQGTNQPQHF
15	TRBJ1-1	-	-	TRBV5-1	TGCGCCAGCAGCCGGCCGGGACATACGAACACTGAAGCTTTCTTT	CASSRPGHTNTEAFF
15	TRBJ2-7	-	-	TRBV28	TGTGCCAGCAGTTTCGTAGAGGGCCCATCCTACGAGCAGTACTTC	CASSFVEGPSYEQYF
17	TRBJ1-1	-	TRBD1	TRBV5-4	TGTGCCAGCAGCTTAAAACCAGGACAGGGGGTGAACACTGAAGCTTTCTTT	CASSLKPGQGVNTEAFF
15	TRBJ2-7	-	-	TRBV7-9	TGTGCCAGCAGCTTAAAAGACAGGACGGCCTACGAGCAGTACTTC	CASSLKDRTAYEQYF
15	TRBJ2-7	-	TRBD1	TRBV11-3	TGTGCCAGCAGCCACGGACAGGGGAAAGGGGGGGAGCAGTACTTC	CASSHGQGKGGEQYF
15	TRBJ2-1	once	-	TRBV7-9	TGTGCCAGCACTCAAGGTGGGGGGGCAGGCAATGAGCAGTTCTTC	CASTQGGGAGNEQFF
15	TRBJ2-2	-	-	TRBV25-1	TGTGCCAGCAGTGTACAGGGCACTAATGCCGGGGAGCTGTTTTTT	CASSVQGTNAGELFF
13	TRBJ2-1	-	TRBD1	TRBV5-1	TGCGCCAGCAGCCGGGACAGACATAATGAGCAGTTCTTC	CASSRDRHNEQFF
16	TRBJ2-1	few	TRBD2	TRBV19	TGTGCCAGTAGTATACTAGCGGGAGTAGTTATCAATGAGCAGTTCTTC	CASSILAGVVINEQFF
16	TRBJ1-3	-	-	TRBV28	TGTGCCAGCAGTTTGGGGCAAACGAGGATAGGAAACACCATATATTTT	CASSLGQTRIGNTIYF
16	TRBJ2-5	-	-	TRBV29-1	TGCAGCGTGGACCCCCAGTGGGAGACCCTCCAAGAGACCCAGTACTTC	CSVDPQWETLQETQYF
13	TRBJ2-1	-	-	TRBV2	TGTGCCAGCAGGGGCGGGGTAAACAATGAGCAGTTCTTC	CASRGGVNNEQFF
18	TRBJ1-6	-	TRBD1	TRBV18	TGTGCCAGCTCACCTCGGGACAGGATGGGCTCTTTCAATTCACCCCTCCACTTT	CASSPRDRMGSFNSPLHF
13	TRBJ2-2	-	-	TRBV7-2	TGTGCCAGCAGCTTCAGACAGTCCGGGGAGCTGTTTTTT	CASSFRQSGELFF
12	TRBJ2-3	-	-	TRBV5-8	TGTGCCAGCAGCCTCCGGGCAGATACGCAGTATTTT	CASSLRADTQYF
14	TRBJ1-1	-	-	TRBV4-3	TGCGCCAGCAGCCAAGACGGGAGGGGGATAGGAGCTTTCTTT	CASSQDGRGIGAFF
16	TRBJ2-7	once	TRBD1	TRBV7-2	TGTGCCAGCAGCTTAGCCGGGACAGGGCGGTCCTACGAGCAGTACTTC	CASSLAGTGRSYEQYF
13	TRBJ1-2	-	TRBD1	TRBV18	TGTGCCAGCACCGCGGGGCAGGGGGATGGCTACACCTTC	CASTAGQGDGYTF
13	TRBJ2-3	-	-	TRBV5-6	TGTGCCAGCAGCTCCCCCCGGACAGATACGCAGTATTTT	CASSSPRTDTQYF
13	TRBJ2-5	-	-	TRBV5-6	TGTGCCAGCAGCTTGGACAGGGAAGAGACCCAGTACTTC	CASSLDREETQYF
15	TRBJ2-7	-	TRBD2	TRBV4-1	TGCGCCAGCAGCCGGCTAGCGGAGGGAGGCTACGAGCAGTACTTC	CASSRLAEGGYEQYF
12	TRBJ1-5	-	-	TRBV28	TGTGCCAGCAGTTTACCGGGGCAGCCCCAGCATTTT	CASSLPGQPQHF
19	TRBJ2-3	-	-	TRBV15	TGTGCCACCAGCAGAGATAAGGGCGCGTGGACTTCTAGCACAGATACGCAGTATTTT	CATSRDKGAWTSSTDTQYF
16	TRBJ1-1	once	TRBD1	TRBV15	TGTGCCACCAGCAGAGATAGGGACAGGGGAGACACTGAAGCTTTCTTT	CATSRDRDRGDTEAFF
16	TRBJ1-2	once	-	TRBV29-1	TGCAGCGTTGAAGATAGGGGTCTTATCCCGAACTATGGCTACACCTTC	CSVEDRGLIPNYGYTF
14	TRBJ2-1	few	TRBD1	TRBV9	TGTGCCAGCAGCCCCCAGGGGGAACCCAATGAGCAGTTCTTC	CASSPQGEPNEQFF
15	TRBJ2-1	-	-	TRBV5-1	TGCGCCAGCAGCTTGGTGGGGGGTTCCTACAATGAGCAGTTCTTC	CASSLVGGSYNEQFF
15	TRBJ1-5	-	-	TRBV6-6	TGTGCCAGCAGTTACTCGATTTCAGGGAATCAGCCCCAGCATTTT	CASSYSISGNQPQHF
15	TRBJ2-2	-	-	TRBV5-1	TGCGCCAGCAGCCGTGAGAGGCCGAACACCGGGGAGCTGTTTTTT	CASSRERPNTGELFF
16	TRBJ2-2	once	TRBD1	TRBV5-4	TGTGCCAGCAGCTTCCCCAGGACAGGGAACACCGGGGAGCTGTTTTTT	CASSFPRTGNTGELFF
16	TRBJ1-1	few	-	TRBV2	TGTGCCAGCAGTGAAGCGACTGCAGGGGTCAGCACTGAAGCTTTCTTT	CASSEATAGVSTEAFF
15	TRBJ1-4	-	-	TRBV27	TGTGCCAGCAGAAGGACAGCTGGAAATAATGAAAAACTGTTTTTT	CASRRTAGNNEKLFF
19	TRBJ2-2	-	-	TRBV4-3	TGCGCCAGCAGCCAAGTTGAGTGGGCCTTACGGGGGAATCCCGGGGAGCTGTTTTTT	CASSQVEWALRGNPGELFF
15	TRBJ2-3	-	TRBD2	TRBV5-4	TGTGCCAGCCAGGAGGCGGGAGGGCGGACAGATACGCAGTATTTT	CASQEAGGRTDTQYF
17	TRBJ2-7	-	TRBD2	TRBV27	TGTGCCAGCAGGCCCGGGACTAGCGGGAGAATGGCCTACGAGCAGTACTTC	CASRPGTSGRMAYEQYF
15	TRBJ1-1	-	-	TRBV18	TGTGCCAGCTCACCACGGGGCTCATTGGGTACTGAAGCTTTCTTT	CASSPRGSLGTEAFF